The 27 T cell receptor beta chains below all came from one sample that was sequenced in a study of blood T cells in healthy people across ages. Primed by a sample-barcoded 5' primer and a J-beta primer mix, a second PCR proceeded for about 7 to 12 cycles. One entry per CDR3 protein, called by TCRdb with MiXCR from the 5' RACE reads. This sample has 500,000 to 600,000 distinct CDR3 sequences; 27% occur once, and the top ten carry 18%. Sequenced: blood. These receptors were collected from a woman between 65 and 79 years old in good health.

This clonotype came up a few times. This chain connects TRBV24-1 to TRBJ2-1; no reliable D call. There are 13 residues in the CDR3. V lost 3 bases, J lost 4 bases, and 6 bases lay in between. CDR1 KGHDR and CDR2 SFDVKD come from the germline V gene. CDR3: CATSDGSYNEQFF. For the CDR3, the DNA is TGTGCCACCAGTGATGGAAGTTACAATGAGCAGTTCTTC.

V usage is TRBV7-9 and J usage is TRBJ1-4; D gene uncertain. Trimming pared 0 bases from V and 7 bases from J, leaving 9 bases between. The CDR3 has 14 residues. From germline, CDR1 is SEHNR and CDR2 FQNEAQ (reference sequence). CDR3 sequence reads: CASSLAISAEKLFF. CDR3 DNA: TGTGCCAGCAGCTTAGCGATATCGGCTGAAAAACTGTTTTTT.

Here the CDR3 reads CASSLPVRQRQETQYF. In nucleotides, the CDR3 is TGTGCCAGCAGCTTACCGGTTAGACAGAGACAAGAGACCCAGTACTTC. The chain joins TRBV7-8 to TRBJ2-5; TRBD1 is a possible D gene (5 bases). This CDR3 has 16 amino acids. Germline V CDR1 and CDR2: SGHVS, FQNEAQ. The V end was cut by 2 bases, the J end by 2 bases, with 15 bases between. Full variable domain (missing parts from reference TRBV7-8 and TRBJ2-5): GAGVSQSPRYKVAKRGQDVALRCDPISGHVSLFWYQQALGQGPEFLTYFQNEAQLDKSGLPSDRFFAERPEGSVSTLKIQRTQQEDSAVYLCASSLPVRQRQETQYFGPGTRLLVL.

This sequence joins TRBV20-1 and TRBJ1-2; unclear D gene. V lost 3 bases, J lost 6 bases, and 8 bases lay in between. CDR1 and CDR2 (germline): DFQATT, SNEGSKA (reference sequence). CDR3 length: 11 amino acids. CDR3 in DNA: TGCAGTGCTAGGTCTCATCATGGCTACACCTTC. Translating gives CSARSHHGYTF.

This chain uses TRBV9 with TRBJ2-3; TRBD1 matches 8 bases. Looked up from germline, CDR1 is SGDLS and CDR2 is YYNGEE. The ends lost 0 bases at V and 9 bases at J; junction bases unmatched: 12. The CDR3 loop spans 16 amino acids. Written as DNA, the CDR3 is TGTGCCAGCAGCGTAGATGGACAGGGCGGCCGGCAGACGCAGTATTTT. This encodes CASSVDGQGGRQTQYF.

The rearrangement links TRBV18 to TRBJ1-1, with TRBD1 matching 11 bases. In germline, CDR1 is KGHSH, CDR2 LQKENI. The CDR3 loop spans 17 amino acids. With 6 bases clipped from V and 1 base from J, the junction kept 10 bases outside the gene matches. The DNA of the CDR3 is TGTGCCAGCTCCCTAAACGGACAGGGGGCAGCGAACACTGAAGCTTTCTTT. It is translated as CASSLNGQGAANTEAFF.

This chain joins TRBV2 and TRBJ1-1, with D maybe TRBD1 (6 bases). Germline V gene lookup returns CDR1 SNHLY and CDR2 FYNNEI. Trimming removed 6 bases at V and 4 bases at J, with 24 bases between. The CDR3 is made up of 17 amino acids. Here the CDR3 DNA reads TGTGCCAGCAGCAGTCGACAGGCCCGAAAACTCACCACTGAAGCTTTCTTT. It yields the protein CASSSRQARKLTTEAFF.

V and J are TRBV20-1 and TRBJ1-2; D is perhaps TRBD1 (6 bases). Between the trimmed V and J ends, which lost 3 bases and 3 bases, there was a span of 11 bases. Germline CDR1 DFQATT, CDR2 SNEGSKA (reference sequence). This CDR3 comprises 13 residues. CDR3 bases: TGCAGTGCTAGCGAGGACAGTTACTATGGCTACACCTTC. This sequence encodes CSASEDSYYGYTF.

This chain links TRBV4-2 with TRBJ2-3, with 9 bases lining up with TRBD2. J was trimmed by 4 bases and V by 0 bases; bases with no gene match: 11. CDR3 length: 18 amino acids. Germline loops: CDR1 LGHNA, CDR2 YNFKEQ. CDR3 sequence (DNA): TGTGCCAGCAGCCAAGAAGGCGGGACTAGCCATCGAGCAGATACGCAGTATTTT. It codes for CASSQEGGTSHRADTQYF.

The rearrangement links TRBV6-5 to TRBJ1-3; maybe TRBD1 (5 bases). The CDR3 covers 18 residues. V lost 0 bases and J 1 base, leaving 16 bases between the germline ends. Germline V gene data show CDR1 as MNHEY and CDR2 as SVGAGI. This CDR3 reads CASSYSRPGPLSGNTIYF. Written as DNA, the CDR3 is TGTGCCAGCAGTTACTCGAGGCCGGGACCCTTGTCTGGAAACACCATATATTTT.

This clonotype turned up a few times. J is TRBJ2-1 and V is TRBV20-1; 15 nucleotides line up with TRBD2. The CDR3 loop spans 15 amino acids. The germline V gene has CDR1 DFQATT and CDR2 SNEGSKA (reference sequence). V was clipped by 4 bases and J by 9 bases; unmatched bases: 7. The CDR3 DNA is TGCAGTGCTACAGGACTAGCGGGGGGGCCGAGTGAGCAGTTCTTC. The encoded protein is CSATGLAGGPSEQFF.

In this sample, this clonotype turned up a few times. The chain has TRBV5-1 and TRBJ2-7; D call uncertain. Per the germline V gene, CDR1 is SGHRS and CDR2 is YFSETQ. This CDR3 spans 13 amino acids. V lost 7 bases to trimming and J lost 7 bases, with 18 bases between them. CDR3 coding DNA: TGCGCCAGCTACGAGAGGCCTCTGGGAGAGCAGTACTTC. Residues: CASYERPLGEQYF.

V usage is TRBV7-9 and J usage is TRBJ1-2, with D maybe TRBD1 (5 bases). The CDR3 consists of 13 residues. Germline V gene data show CDR1 as SEHNR and CDR2 as FQNEAQ (reference sequence). V dropped 1 base and J dropped 6 bases, with 9 bases sitting between them. CDR3 DNA sequence: TGTGCCAGCAGCTTAGAGGGGTTGAATGGCTACACCTTC. Its translation: CASSLEGLNGYTF.

About this clonotype itself: One end of the junction does not line up with germline, which may come from a read error. The CDR3 DNA sequence: TGTGCCAGCACCTTACTAGGAGGTGTGGGGGAGGAAAAACTGTTTTTT. It specifies CASTLLGGVGEEKLFF. This sequence joins TRBV7-2 and TRBJ1-4; weak D call: TRBD1 (5 bases). The length of the CDR3 is 16 residues. Germline-derived CDR1 and CDR2 are SGHTA and FQGNSA.

The V call is TRBV7-2, the J call TRBJ2-3; TRBD1 is a possible D gene (5 bases). Judging by the DNA end, TRBJ1-5 fits better; the J call may be wrong. The CDR3 runs 16 residues. CDR1 and CDR2 from the germline V gene are SGHTA and FQGNSA. CDR3 residues: CASSSRGGVGTDTQHF. The DNA of the CDR3 is TGTGCCAGCAGCTCCCGTGGGGGGGTGGGCACAGATACGCAGCATTTT.

The chain employs TRBV7-8 and TRBJ1-5; weak D call: TRBD1 (6 bases). The CDR3 consists of 17 residues. V was shortened by 4 bases and J by 3 bases, with 19 bases between the two germline ends. In germline, CDR1 is SGHVS, CDR2 FQNEAQ. CDR3 amino acids: CASSSRPGQSLNQPQHF. The DNA for the CDR3 is TGTGCCAGCAGCTCACGACCCGGACAGTCCCTCAATCAGCCCCAGCATTTT.

The J gene is TRBJ2-1, the V gene TRBV7-9, with TRBD2 identical over 10 bases. With 11 bases clipped from V and 7 bases from J, the junction kept 8 bases outside the gene matches. The CDR3 length is 13 residues. The germline CDR1 and CDR2 sequences are SEHNR and FQNEAQ (reference sequence). In DNA form, the CDR3 reads TGTGCCGGCCGACTAGCGGGTGGGAATGAGCAGTTCTTC. It translates to CAGRLAGGNEQFF.

This clonotype was counted many times. The rearrangement uses TRBV7-8 and TRBJ2-7, with 11 bases fitting TRBD1. J lost 4 bases, V lost 5 bases, and 10 bases had no gene match. CDR3 length: 16 amino acids. CDR1 and CDR2 (germline): SGHVS, FQNEAQ. The CDR3 here is CASSRDSGTGGYEQYF. CDR3 DNA: TGTGCCAGCAGCAGAGACAGCGGGACAGGGGGATACGAGCAGTACTTC.

This clonotype appeared many times. The chain couples TRBV7-2 to TRBJ2-5, with TRBD1 matching 12 bases. Germline CDR1 and CDR2: SGHTA and FQGNSA. There are 16 residues in the CDR3. Germline trimming cut 0 bases from V and 4 bases from J; bases unmatched to any gene: 3. CDR3: CASSLAGTGGRETQYF. CDR3 nucleotide sequence: TGTGCCAGCAGCTTAGCGGGGACAGGGGGCAGAGAGACCCAGTACTTC.

This clonotype was seen a handful of times. The rearrangement joins TRBV11-2 to TRBJ1-4; TRBD1 agrees at 7 bases. Per the germline V gene, CDR1 is SGHAT and CDR2 is FQNNGV. This CDR3 comprises 15 residues. J lost 5 bases, V lost 7 bases, and 10 bases had no gene match. The CDR3 nucleotides are TGTGCCAGCACCCTACGGGGACAGCTAAATGAAAAACTGTTTTTT. It translates to CASTLRGQLNEKLFF.

V gene TRBV5-6 combines with J gene TRBJ1-2; D might be TRBD1 (6 bases). Trimming shortened V by 6 bases and J by 8 bases, and 20 bases separated the two germline ends. The CDR3 runs 14 residues. Germline V gene data show CDR1 as SGHDT and CDR2 as YYEEEE. CDR3 amino acids: CASNPAGGPGGYTF. CDR3 bases: TGTGCCAGCAACCCCGCCGGGGGGCCTGGGGGCTACACCTTC. The whole variable domain, filled in from reference TRBV5-6 and TRBJ1-2, reads DAGVTQSPTHLIKTRGQQVTLRCSPKSGHDTVSWYQQALGQGPQFIFQYYEEEERQRGNFPDRFSGHQFPNYSSELNVNALLLGDSALYLCASNPAGGPGGYTFGSGTRLTVV.

CDR3 residues: CASSLPSTGEETQYF. CDR3 sequence (DNA): TGTGCCAGCAGCTTACCTTCTACAGGGGAAGAGACCCAGTACTTC. The V and J genes are TRBV7-2 and TRBJ2-7, with 7 bases matching TRBD1. Judging by the DNA end, TRBJ2-5 fits better; the J call may be wrong. Germline V gene data show CDR1 as SGHTA and CDR2 as FQGNSA. The CDR3 sequence is 15 residues long.

The rearrangement links TRBV6-5 to TRBJ1-4; 9 nucleotides align to TRBD1. The V gene end was trimmed by 2 bases and the J gene end by 7 bases; junction bases not matched to a gene: 8. The CDR3 totals 16 residues. Germline CDR1 MNHEY, CDR2 SVGAGI. The CDR3 DNA is TGTGCCAGCAGTTACCATATAGGACAGGGGTCTGAAAAACTGTTTTTT. Translated, it gives CASSYHIGQGSEKLFF.

This clonotype was observed a few times. This chain uses TRBV7-2 with TRBJ1-5, with 9 positions matching TRBD1. The CDR3 length is 17 residues. The V gene's germline CDR1 is SGHTA and CDR2 FQGNSA. The V segment lost 2 bases and the J segment 0 bases; nucleotides outside the gene matches: 5. This chain's CDR3 is CASSLRGQGNSNQPQHF. The CDR3 coding sequence is TGTGCCAGCAGCTTAAGGGGACAGGGTAATAGCAATCAGCCCCAGCATTTT.

This clonotype appeared once. CDR3 coding DNA: TGTGCCAGCAGTTTAGACAGGGGCGATGGAAACACCATATATTTT. Translated, it gives CASSLDRGDGNTIYF. The genes are TRBV12-3 or TRBV12-4 and TRBJ1-3; 7 bases are shared with TRBD1. The CDR3 has 15 amino acids. The V gene end was trimmed by 1 base and the J gene end by 3 bases; junction bases not matched to a gene: 3.

This clonotype was found a few times. Mismatch with germline at one junction end may stem from a read error. This sequence joins TRBV27 and TRBJ2-3; 14 bases align to TRBD2. The germline gives CDR1 MNHEY, CDR2 SMNVEV (reference sequence). CDR3 length: 14 residues. CDR3 DNA sequence: TGTGCCAGCGCTCCTTCGGGACTAGCGGGGGATCGTCATTTT. Protein: CASAPSGLAGDRHF.

This clonotype has only a few counts. CDR3 residues: CASSLSPTGTGNSPLHF. The CDR3 DNA reads TGTGCCAGCAGTTTATCCCCAACCGGGACAGGGAACTCACCCCTCCACTTT. The rearrangement links TRBV27 to TRBJ1-6; 9 nucleotides align to TRBD1. CDR3 length: 17 residues. The V gene's germline CDR1 is MNHEY and CDR2 SMNVEV (reference sequence). The trim removed 0 bases at V and 10 bases at J, leaving 10 bases unmatched.